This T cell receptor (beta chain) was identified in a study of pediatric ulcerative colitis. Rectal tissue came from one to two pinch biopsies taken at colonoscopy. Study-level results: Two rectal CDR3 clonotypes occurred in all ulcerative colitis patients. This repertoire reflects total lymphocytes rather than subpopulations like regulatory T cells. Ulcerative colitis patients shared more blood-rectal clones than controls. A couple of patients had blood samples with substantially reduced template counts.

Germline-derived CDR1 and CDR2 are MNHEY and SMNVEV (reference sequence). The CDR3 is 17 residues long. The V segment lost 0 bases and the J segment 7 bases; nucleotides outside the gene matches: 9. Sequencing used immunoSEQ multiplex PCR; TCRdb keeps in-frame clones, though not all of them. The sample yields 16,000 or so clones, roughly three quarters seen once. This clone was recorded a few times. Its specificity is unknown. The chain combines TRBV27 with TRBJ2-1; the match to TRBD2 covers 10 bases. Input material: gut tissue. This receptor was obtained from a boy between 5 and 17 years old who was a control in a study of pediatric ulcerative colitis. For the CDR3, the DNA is TGTGCCAGCAGTTTATCGGTTCCAGCGGGAGGGCGGAATGAGCAGTTCTTC. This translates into CASSLSVPAGGRNEQFF.